The 10 T cell receptor beta chains below all came from one sample that was sequenced in a study of CD8 T cells in ankylosing spondylitis (dated by TCRdb to about 2017). Library method: 5' RACE. The sequencing machine was an Illumina HiSeq 2500. In-frame beta chains were kept once TCRdb had trimmed the public reads at Q25 with fastp and called clones with MiXCR. Every distinct CDR3 protein forms one entry, paired with its most common genes and DNA. A total of approximately 400,000 distinct CDR3 sequences appear in this sample, roughly 17% of them only once. The top ten clonotypes cover 1% of the sample. For these TCRs, the target antigens are not known. General findings and caveats noted by the study authors: A TCR beta motif of about 8 highly homologous amino acid variants appeared characteristic of blood from ankylosing spondylitis patients.

The sequencing input was blood, either unsorted or a sorted T cell fraction (not recorded which). These receptors were obtained from a male donor with ankylosing spondylitis.

This clonotype was detected a few times. The chain joins TRBV2 to TRBJ2-7; D possibly corresponds to TRBD1 (5 bases). There are 12 residues in the CDR3. Germline V gene lookup returns CDR1 SNHLY and CDR2 FYNNEI. The V and J ends lost 7 bases and 3 bases respectively, with 10 bases between them. CDR3 in amino acids: CASTSDSYEQYF. The CDR3 nucleotides are TGTGCCAGCACCAGCGACAGCTACGAGCAGTACTTC.

This clonotype has only a few counts. This rearrangement joins TRBV10-3 to TRBJ1-1; no clear D. CDR3 size: 12 residues. V dropped 6 bases and J dropped 1 base, with 6 bases sitting between them. Germline V gives CDR1 ENHRY, CDR2 SYGVKD. CDR3 sequence (DNA): TGTGCCATCAGGAATACGAACACTGAAGCTTTCTTT. This codes for CAIRNTNTEAFF.

CDR3 protein: CATSRDQGILDTIYF. In DNA form, the CDR3 reads TGTGCCACCAGCAGAGATCAAGGGATCCTGGACACCATATATTTT. The chain combines TRBV15 with TRBJ1-3; D not resolved. CDR3 length equals 15 residues. V shed 0 bases and J shed 8 bases, with 14 bases lying between them. Germline assignment: CDR1 LNHNV and CDR2 YYDKDF (reference sequence).

There are a few counts of this clonotype. V usage is TRBV20-1 and J usage is TRBJ1-2; possible D gene TRBD1, 5 bases. There are 13 residues in the CDR3. The germline gives CDR1 DFQATT, CDR2 SNEGSKA (reference sequence). The ends were cut back, 0 bases at V and 6 bases at J, with 11 bases in the middle. CDR3 DNA sequence: TGCAGTGCTAGAGATGGCAGGGTGCATGGCTACACCTTC. It codes for CSARDGRVHGYTF.

The table lists this clonotype with a few counts. The rearrangement joins TRBV6-1 to TRBJ2-2; D is ambiguous. This CDR3 has 17 amino acids. V gave up 6 bases and J gave up 0 bases, with 17 bases separating them. Germline V lookup: CDR1 MNHNS, CDR2 SASEGT. CDR3 residues: CASSKKEKHSNTGELFF. CDR3 DNA: TGTGCCAGCAGCAAGAAGGAAAAGCACTCGAACACCGGGGAGCTGTTTTTT.

This clonotype was seen only a few times. The genes are TRBV11-2 and TRBJ1-1; TRBD1 might be the D (6 bases). The CDR3 covers 15 residues. Germline CDR1 SGHAT, CDR2 FQNNGV. V was trimmed by 3 bases and J by 5 bases, leaving 16 bases between them. CDR3 amino acids: CASSLFSRGGTEAFF. DNA of the CDR3: TGTGCCAGCAGCTTGTTCAGCAGGGGTGGGACTGAAGCTTTCTTT. The entire variable domain, with the rest obtained from reference TRBV11-2 and TRBJ1-1, is as follows: EAGVAQSPRYKIIEKRQSVAFWCNPISGHATLYWYQQILGQGPKLLIQFQNNGVVDDSQLPKDRFSAERLKGVDSTLKIQPAKLEDSAVYLCASSLFSRGGTEAFFGQGTRLTVV.

This clonotype was observed a handful of times. This chain uses TRBV4-1 with TRBJ2-1; D could derive from TRBD1 or TRBD2 (5 bases each). Germline V gives CDR1 MGHRA, CDR2 YSYEKL. The germline V and J ends were trimmed by 0 bases and 9 bases, with 12 bases remaining between them. The CDR3 contains 14 residues. CDR3: CASSQDSPGLEQFF. Written as DNA, the CDR3 is TGCGCCAGCAGCCAAGATAGTCCGGGGCTTGAGCAGTTCTTC.

This clonotype has a handful of counts. The chain has TRBV12-3 or TRBV12-4 and TRBJ2-7; D gene uncertain. The V end was cut by 2 bases, the J end by 0 bases, with 11 bases between. The CDR3 totals 15 residues. CDR3 nucleotides: TGTGCCAGCAGTTTAAGTGGCAGCGTCTCCTACGAGCAGTACTTC. The encoded protein is CASSLSGSVSYEQYF.

The rearrangement links TRBV2 to TRBJ1-2, with TRBD1 matching over 8 bases. The CDR3 is 14 residues long. Germline loops: CDR1 SNHLY, CDR2 FYNNEI. V dropped 6 bases and J dropped 8; count of bases not matched to a gene: 11. The CDR3 spells CASRTDRGGIGYTF. The CDR3 DNA sequence: TGTGCCAGCAGGACCGACAGGGGAGGTATCGGCTACACCTTC.

The CDR3 loop is CAISSSLSGNTIYF. In DNA, the CDR3 is TGTGCCATCAGCTCCAGCCTCTCTGGAAACACCATATATTTT. The gene calls are TRBV10-3 and TRBJ1-3; D remains ambiguous. This CDR3 region has 14 residues. Germline lookup yields CDR1 ENHRY and CDR2 SYGVKD. V was cut by 6 bases and J by 0 bases, with 9 bases left in between.